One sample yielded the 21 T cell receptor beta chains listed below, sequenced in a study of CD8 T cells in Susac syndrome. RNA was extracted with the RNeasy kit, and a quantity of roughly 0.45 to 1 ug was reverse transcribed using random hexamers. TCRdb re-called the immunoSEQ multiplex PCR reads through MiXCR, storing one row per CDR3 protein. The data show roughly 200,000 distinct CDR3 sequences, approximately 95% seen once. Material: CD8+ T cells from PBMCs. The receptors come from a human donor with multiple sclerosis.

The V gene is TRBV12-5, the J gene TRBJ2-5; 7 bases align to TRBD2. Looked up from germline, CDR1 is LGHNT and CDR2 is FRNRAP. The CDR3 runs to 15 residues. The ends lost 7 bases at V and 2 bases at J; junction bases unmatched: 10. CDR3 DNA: TGTGCTAGTGCCTTCGGCACTAGCGCTCAAGAGACCCAGTACTTC. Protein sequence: CASAFGTSAQETQYF. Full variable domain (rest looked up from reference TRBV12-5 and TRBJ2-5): DARVTQTPRHKVTEMGQEVTMRCQPILGHNTVFWYRQTMMQGLELLAYFRNRAPLDDSGMPKDRFSAEMPDATLATLKIQPSEPRDSAVYFCASAFGTSAQETQYFGPGTRLLVL.

CDR3 region: CASSIVVYSNTEAFF. The CDR3 nucleotides read TGTGCCAGTAGTATAGTTGTCTATTCGAACACTGAAGCTTTCTTT. The chain links TRBV19 to TRBJ1-1, with D unresolved. Trimming left V 1 base short and J 1 base short, with 10 bases between. This CDR3 region has 15 residues. Germline V gene data show CDR1 as LNHDA and CDR2 as SQIVND (reference sequence).

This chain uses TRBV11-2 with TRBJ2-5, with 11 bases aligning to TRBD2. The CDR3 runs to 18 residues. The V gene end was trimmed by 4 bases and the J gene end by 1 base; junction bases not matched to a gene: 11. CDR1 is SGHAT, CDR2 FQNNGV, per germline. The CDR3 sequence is CASSSRLAGPAFQETQYF. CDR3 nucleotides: TGTGCCAGCAGCTCGAGACTAGCGGGGCCCGCCTTCCAAGAGACCCAGTACTTC.

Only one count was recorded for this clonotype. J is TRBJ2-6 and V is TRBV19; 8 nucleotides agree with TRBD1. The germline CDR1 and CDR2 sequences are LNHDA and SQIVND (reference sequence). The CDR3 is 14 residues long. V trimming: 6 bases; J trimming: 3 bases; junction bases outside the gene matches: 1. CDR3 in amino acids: CASRQGVGANVLTF. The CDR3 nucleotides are TGTGCCAGTAGACAGGGGGTTGGGGCCAACGTCCTGACTTTC.

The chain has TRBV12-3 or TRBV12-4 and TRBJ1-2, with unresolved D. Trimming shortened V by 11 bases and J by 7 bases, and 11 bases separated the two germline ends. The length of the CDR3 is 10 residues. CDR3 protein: CAVWQVGYTF. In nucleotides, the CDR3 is TGTGCCGTTTGGCAGGTTGGCTACACCTTC.

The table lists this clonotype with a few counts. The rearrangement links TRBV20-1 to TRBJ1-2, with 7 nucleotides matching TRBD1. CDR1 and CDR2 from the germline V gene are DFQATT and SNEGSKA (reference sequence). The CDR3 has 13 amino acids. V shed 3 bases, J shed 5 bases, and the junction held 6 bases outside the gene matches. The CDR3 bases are TGCAGTGCTAGGGCCGGGACAGTTTATGGCTACACCTTC. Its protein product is CSARAGTVYGYTF.

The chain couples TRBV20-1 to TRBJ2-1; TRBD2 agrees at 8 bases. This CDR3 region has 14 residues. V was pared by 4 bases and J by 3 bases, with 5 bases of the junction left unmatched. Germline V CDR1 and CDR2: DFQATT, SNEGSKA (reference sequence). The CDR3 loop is CSAKERGNYNEQFF. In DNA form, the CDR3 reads TGCAGTGCTAAAGAGCGGGGGAACTACAATGAGCAGTTCTTC.

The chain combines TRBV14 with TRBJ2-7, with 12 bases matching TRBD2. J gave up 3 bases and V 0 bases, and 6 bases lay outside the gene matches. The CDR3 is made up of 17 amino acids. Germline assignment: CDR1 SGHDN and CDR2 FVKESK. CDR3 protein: CASSQDPLTSGSYEQYF. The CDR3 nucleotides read TGTGCCAGCAGCCAAGACCCTTTGACTAGCGGGAGCTACGAGCAGTACTTC. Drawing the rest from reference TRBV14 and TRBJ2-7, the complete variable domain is EAGVTQFPSHSVIEKGQTVTLRCDPISGHDNLYWYRRVMGKEIKFLLHFVKESKQDESGMPNNRFLAERTGGTYSTLKVQPAELEDSGVYFCASSQDPLTSGSYEQYFGPGTRLTVT.

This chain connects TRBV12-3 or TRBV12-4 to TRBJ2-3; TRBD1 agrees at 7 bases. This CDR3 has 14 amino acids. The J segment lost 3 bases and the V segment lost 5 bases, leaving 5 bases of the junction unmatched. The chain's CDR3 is CASSTTGRTDTQYF. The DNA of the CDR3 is TGTGCCAGCAGTACGACAGGGCGGACAGATACGCAGTATTTT.

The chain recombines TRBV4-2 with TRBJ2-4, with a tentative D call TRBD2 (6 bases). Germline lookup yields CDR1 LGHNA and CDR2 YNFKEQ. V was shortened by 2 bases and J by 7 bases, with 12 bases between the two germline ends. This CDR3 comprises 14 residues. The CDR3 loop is CASSQWEEGNIQYF. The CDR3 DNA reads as TGTGCCAGCAGCCAATGGGAGGAGGGGAACATTCAGTACTTC.

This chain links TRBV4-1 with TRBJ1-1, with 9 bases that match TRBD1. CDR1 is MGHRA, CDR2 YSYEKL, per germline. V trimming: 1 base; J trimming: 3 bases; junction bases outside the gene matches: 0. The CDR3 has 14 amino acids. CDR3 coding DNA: TGCGCCAGCAGCCAAGGGGACAGGGACACTGAAGCTTTCTTT. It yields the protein CASSQGDRDTEAFF.

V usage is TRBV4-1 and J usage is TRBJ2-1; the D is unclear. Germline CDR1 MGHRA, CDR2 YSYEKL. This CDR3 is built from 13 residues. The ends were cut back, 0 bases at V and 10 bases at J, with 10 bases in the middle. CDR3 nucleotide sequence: TGCGCCAGCAGCCAAGATGGGGTGACGGAGCAGTTCTTC. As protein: CASSQDGVTEQFF.

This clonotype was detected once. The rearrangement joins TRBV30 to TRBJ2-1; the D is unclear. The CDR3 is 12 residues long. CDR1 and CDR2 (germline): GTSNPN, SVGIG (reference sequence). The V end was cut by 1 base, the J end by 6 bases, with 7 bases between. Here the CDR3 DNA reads TGTGCCTGGAGTGCAGTTGGCAATGAGCAGTTCTTC. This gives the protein CAWSAVGNEQFF.

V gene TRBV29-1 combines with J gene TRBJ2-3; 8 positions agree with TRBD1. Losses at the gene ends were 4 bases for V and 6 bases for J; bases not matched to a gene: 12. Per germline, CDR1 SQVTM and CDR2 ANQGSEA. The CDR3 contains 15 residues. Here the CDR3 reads CSVGTGCVSVDTQYF. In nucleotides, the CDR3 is TGCAGCGTTGGGACAGGGTGCGTGTCCGTGGATACGCAGTATTTT.

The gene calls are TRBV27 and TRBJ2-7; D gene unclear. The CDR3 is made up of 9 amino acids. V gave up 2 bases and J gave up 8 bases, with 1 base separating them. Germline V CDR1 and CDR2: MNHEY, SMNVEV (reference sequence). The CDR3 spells CASSLQQYF. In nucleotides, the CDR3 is TGTGCCAGCAGTTTACAGCAGTACTTC.

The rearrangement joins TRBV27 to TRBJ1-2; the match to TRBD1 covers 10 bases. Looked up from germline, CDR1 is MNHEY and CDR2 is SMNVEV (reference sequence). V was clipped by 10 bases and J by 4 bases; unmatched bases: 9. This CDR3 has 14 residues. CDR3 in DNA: TGTGCCACCAGGACAGGGGGTGGTGGCTATGGCTACACCTTC. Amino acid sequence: CATRTGGGGYGYTF.

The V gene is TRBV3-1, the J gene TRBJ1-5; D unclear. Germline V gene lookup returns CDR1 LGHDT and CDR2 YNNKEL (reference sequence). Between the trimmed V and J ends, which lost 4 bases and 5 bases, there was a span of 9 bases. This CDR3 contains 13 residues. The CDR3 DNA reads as TGTGCCAGCAGCCCCCCCTGGCATCAGCCCCAGCATTTT. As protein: CASSPPWHQPQHF.

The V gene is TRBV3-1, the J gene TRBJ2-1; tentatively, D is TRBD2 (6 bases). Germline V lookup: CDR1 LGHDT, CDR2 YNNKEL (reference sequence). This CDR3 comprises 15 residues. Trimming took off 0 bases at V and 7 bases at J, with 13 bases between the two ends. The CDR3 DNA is TGTGCCAGCAGCCAAGAGCCTACTAGCACTAATGAGCAGTTCTTC. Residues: CASSQEPTSTNEQFF.

The CDR3 DNA is TGTGCCAGCAGCGTAGATTCTAGATCCGGGGAGCTGTTTTTT. Translating gives CASSVDSRSGELFF. V and J are TRBV9 and TRBJ2-2; D gene uncertain. Looked up from germline, CDR1 is SGDLS and CDR2 is YYNGEE. The V end lost 0 bases, the J end lost 6 bases, and 9 bases lay between the germline ends. The CDR3 runs to 14 residues.

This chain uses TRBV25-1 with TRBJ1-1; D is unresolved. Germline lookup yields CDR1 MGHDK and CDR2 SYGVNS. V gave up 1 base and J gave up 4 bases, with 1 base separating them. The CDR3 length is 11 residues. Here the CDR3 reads CASSEFTEAFF. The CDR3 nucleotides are TGTGCCAGCAGTGAATTCACTGAAGCTTTCTTT.

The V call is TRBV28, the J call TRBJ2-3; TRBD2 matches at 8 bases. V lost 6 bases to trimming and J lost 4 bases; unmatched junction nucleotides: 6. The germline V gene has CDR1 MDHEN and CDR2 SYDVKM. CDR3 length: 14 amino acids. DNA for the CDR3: TGTGCCAGCAGGGGACTAGGAGGGCCAGATACGCAGTATTTT. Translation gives CASRGLGGPDTQYF.